This T cell receptor beta chain is from a study of blood T cell repertoires in COVID-19. Study overall: Acute and convalescent COVID-19 samples came from the United States, Italy and Spain. From T cells, B-cell-depleted T cells, or PBMCs came the material, which was cDNA or gDNA.

Trimming shortened V by 1 base and J by 3 bases, and 13 bases separated the two germline ends. The CDR3 contains 15 residues. Looked up from germline, CDR1 is MNHNS and CDR2 is SASEGT. Original analysis: Cell counts per sample came from amplifying reference gene primers. Data came from immunoSEQ multiplex PCR; TCRdb stores just in-frame clones and leaves some out. The V and J calls and clone size are taken from that table; D and trimming were inferred from the DNA. This sample has 300,000 to 400,000 clones, with roughly 89% found just once. The sample taken for sequencing was peripheral blood. The chain recombines TRBV6-1 with TRBJ2-7, with D perhaps matching TRBD1 (6 bases). The origin of this receptor is a man younger than 40 with COVID-19, enrolled during active disease. The CDR3 region has the DNA TGTGCCAGCAGTGAAGGTCCGGGACATATCTACGAGCAGTACTTC. Translating gives CASSEGPGHIYEQYF.